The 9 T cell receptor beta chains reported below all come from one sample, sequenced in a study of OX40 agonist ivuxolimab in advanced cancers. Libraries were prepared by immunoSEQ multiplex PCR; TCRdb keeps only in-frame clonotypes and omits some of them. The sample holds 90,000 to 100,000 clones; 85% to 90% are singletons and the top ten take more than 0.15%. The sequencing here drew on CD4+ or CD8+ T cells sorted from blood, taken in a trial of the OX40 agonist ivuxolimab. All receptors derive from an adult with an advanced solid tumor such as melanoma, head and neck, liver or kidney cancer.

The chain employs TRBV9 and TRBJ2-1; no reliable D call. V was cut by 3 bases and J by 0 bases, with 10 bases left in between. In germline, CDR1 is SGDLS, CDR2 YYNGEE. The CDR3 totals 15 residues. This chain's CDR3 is CASSASGPSYNEQFF. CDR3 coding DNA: TGTGCCAGCAGCGCTAGTGGACCCTCCTACAATGAGCAGTTCTTC. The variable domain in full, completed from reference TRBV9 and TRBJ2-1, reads DSGVTQTPKHLITATGQRVTLRCSPRSGDLSVYWYQQSLDQGLQFLIQYYNGEERAKGNILERFSAQQFPDLHSELNLSSLELGDSALYFCASSASGPSYNEQFFGPGTRLTVL.

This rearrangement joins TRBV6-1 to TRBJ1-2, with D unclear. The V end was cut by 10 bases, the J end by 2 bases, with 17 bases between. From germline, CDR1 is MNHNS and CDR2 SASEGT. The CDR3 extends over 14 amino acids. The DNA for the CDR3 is TGTGCCACCTCTCATCCGGGCCCGAACTATGGCTACACCTTC. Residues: CATSHPGPNYGYTF.

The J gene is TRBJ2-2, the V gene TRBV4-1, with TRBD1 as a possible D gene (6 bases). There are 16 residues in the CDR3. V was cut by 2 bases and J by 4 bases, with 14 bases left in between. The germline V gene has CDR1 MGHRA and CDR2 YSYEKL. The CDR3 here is CASSQRGGHSTGELFF. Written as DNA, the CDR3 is TGCGCCAGCAGCCAAAGAGGGGGACACTCCACCGGGGAGCTGTTTTTT.

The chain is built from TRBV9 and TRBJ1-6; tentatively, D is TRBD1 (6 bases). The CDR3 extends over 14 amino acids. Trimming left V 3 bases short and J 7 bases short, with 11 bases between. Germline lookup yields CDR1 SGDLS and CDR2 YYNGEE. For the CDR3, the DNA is TGTGCCAGCAGCGGCGGGGGACACAATTCACCCCTCCACTTT. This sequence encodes CASSGGGHNSPLHF.

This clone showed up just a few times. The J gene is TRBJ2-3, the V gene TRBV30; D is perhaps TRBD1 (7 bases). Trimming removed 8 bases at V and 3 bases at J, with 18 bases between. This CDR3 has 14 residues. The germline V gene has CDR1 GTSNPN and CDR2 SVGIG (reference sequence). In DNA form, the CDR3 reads TGTGCCCCGGCAGGGGGGCTGGATACAGATACGCAGTATTTT. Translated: CAPAGGLDTDTQYF.

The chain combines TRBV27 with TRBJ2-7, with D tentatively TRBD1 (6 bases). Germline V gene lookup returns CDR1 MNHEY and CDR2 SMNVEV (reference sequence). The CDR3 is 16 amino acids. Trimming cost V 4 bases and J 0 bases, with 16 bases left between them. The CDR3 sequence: CASSSKRTAASYEQYF. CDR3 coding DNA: TGTGCCAGCAGTTCCAAACGGACAGCCGCCTCCTACGAGCAGTACTTC.

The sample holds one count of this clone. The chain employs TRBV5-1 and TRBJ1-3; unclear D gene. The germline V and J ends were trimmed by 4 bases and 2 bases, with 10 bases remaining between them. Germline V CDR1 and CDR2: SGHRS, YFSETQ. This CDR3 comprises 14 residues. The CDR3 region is CASSAFGTGNTIYF. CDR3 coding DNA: TGCGCCAGCAGCGCCTTTGGAACTGGAAACACCATATATTTT.

CDR3: CASSRTGVTGELFF. The CDR3 nucleotides read TGCGCCAGCAGTCGGACGGGAGTAACCGGGGAGCTGTTTTTT. The V and J genes are TRBV5-1 and TRBJ2-2, with a possible D match to TRBD2 (6 bases). Germline V CDR1 and CDR2: SGHRS, YFSETQ. CDR3 length: 14 amino acids. Between the trimmed V and J ends, which lost 5 bases and 5 bases, there was a span of 13 bases.

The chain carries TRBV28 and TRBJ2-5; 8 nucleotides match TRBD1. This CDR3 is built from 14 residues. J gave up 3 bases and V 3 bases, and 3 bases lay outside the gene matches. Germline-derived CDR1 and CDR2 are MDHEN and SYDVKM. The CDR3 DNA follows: TGTGCCAGCAGTTTGGGGGGACAGGAAGAGACCCAGTACTTC. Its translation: CASSLGGQEETQYF.